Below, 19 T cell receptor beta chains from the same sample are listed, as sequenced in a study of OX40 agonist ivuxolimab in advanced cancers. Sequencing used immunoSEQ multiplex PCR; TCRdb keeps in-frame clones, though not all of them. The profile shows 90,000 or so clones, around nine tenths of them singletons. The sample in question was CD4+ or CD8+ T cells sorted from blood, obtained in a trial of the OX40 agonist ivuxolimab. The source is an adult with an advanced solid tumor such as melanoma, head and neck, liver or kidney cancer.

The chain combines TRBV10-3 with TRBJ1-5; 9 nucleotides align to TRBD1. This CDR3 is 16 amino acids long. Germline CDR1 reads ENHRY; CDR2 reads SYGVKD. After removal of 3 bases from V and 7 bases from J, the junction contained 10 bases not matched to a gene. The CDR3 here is CAISEVGQGYGQPQHF. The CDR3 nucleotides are TGTGCCATCAGTGAAGTCGGACAGGGGTATGGGCAGCCCCAGCATTTT.

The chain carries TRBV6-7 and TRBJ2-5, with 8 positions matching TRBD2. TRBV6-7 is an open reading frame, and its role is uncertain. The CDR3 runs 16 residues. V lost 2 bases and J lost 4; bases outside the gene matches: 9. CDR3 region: CASSYEEAGVGETQYF. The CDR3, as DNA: TGTGCCAGCAGTTACGAGGAAGCGGGAGTGGGAGAGACCCAGTACTTC.

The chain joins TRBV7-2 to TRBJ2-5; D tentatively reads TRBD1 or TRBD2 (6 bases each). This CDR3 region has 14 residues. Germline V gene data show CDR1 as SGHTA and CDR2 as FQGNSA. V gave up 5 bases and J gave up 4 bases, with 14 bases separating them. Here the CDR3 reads CASSPTGAGETQYF. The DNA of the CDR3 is TGTGCCAGCAGCCCGACGGGGGCCGGAGAGACCCAGTACTTC.

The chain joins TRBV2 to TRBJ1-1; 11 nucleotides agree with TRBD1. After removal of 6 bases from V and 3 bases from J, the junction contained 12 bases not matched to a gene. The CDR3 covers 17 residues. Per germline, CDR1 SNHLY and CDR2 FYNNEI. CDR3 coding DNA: TGTGCCAGCAGCTACCAGGACAGGGGGCTAAGGGACACTGAAGCTTTCTTT. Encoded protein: CASSYQDRGLRDTEAFF.

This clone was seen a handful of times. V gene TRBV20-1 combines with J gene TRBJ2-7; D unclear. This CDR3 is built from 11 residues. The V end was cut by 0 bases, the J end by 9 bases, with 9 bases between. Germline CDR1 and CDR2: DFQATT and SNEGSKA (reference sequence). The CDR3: CSARDSIAQYF. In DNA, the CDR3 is TGCAGTGCTAGAGACTCCATTGCGCAGTACTTC.

Here the CDR3 reads CSVESGRLNTEAFF. CDR3 sequence (DNA): TGCAGCGTTGAGTCGGGACGTTTGAACACTGAAGCTTTCTTT. The V and J genes are TRBV29-1 and TRBJ1-1, with D perhaps TRBD1 (5 bases). V was shortened by 3 bases and J by 0 bases, with 11 bases between the two germline ends. Germline loops: CDR1 SQVTM, CDR2 ANQGSEA. The CDR3 length is 14 residues.

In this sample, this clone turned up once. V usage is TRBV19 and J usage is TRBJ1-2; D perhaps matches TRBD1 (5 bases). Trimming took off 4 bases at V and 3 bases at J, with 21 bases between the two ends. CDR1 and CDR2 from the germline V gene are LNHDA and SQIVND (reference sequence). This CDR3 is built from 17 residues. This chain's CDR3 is CASSRSARGRRDYGYTF. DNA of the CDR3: TGTGCCAGTAGTAGGAGTGCACGGGGACGTCGTGACTATGGCTACACCTTC.

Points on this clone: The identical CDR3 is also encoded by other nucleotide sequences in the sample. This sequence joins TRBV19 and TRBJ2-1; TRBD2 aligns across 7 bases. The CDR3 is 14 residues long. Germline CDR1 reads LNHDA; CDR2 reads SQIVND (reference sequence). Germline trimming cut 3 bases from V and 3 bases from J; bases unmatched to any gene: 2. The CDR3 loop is CASSIGGGYNEQFF. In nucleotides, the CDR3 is TGTGCCAGTAGTATCGGCGGGGGCTACAATGAGCAGTTCTTC.

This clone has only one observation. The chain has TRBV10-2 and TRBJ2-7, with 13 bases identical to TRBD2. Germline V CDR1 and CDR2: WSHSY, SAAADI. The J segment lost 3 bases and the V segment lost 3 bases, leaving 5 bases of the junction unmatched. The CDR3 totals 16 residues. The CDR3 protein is CASSDPGLAGDYEQYF. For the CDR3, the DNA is TGCGCCAGCAGTGACCCTGGACTAGCGGGAGACTACGAGCAGTACTTC.

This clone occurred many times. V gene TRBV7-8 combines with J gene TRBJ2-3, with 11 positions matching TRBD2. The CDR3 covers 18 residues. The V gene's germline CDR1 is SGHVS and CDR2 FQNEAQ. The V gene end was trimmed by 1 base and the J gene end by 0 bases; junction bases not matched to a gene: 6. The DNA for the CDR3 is TGTGCCAGCAGCTTAGACGGGACTAGCGGTCCTAGCACAGATACGCAGTATTTT. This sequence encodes CASSLDGTSGPSTDTQYF.

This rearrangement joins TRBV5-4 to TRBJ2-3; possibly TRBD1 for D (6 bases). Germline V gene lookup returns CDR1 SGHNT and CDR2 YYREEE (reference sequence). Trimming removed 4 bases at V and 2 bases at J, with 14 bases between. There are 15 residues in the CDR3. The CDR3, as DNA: TGTGCCAGCAGCACCCAGGGGCTCAACACAGATACGCAGTATTTT. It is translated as CASSTQGLNTDTQYF. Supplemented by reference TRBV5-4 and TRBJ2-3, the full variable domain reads ETGVTQSPTHLIKTRGQQVTLRCSSQSGHNTVSWYQQALGQGPQFIFQYYREEENGRGNFPPRFSGLQFPNYSSELNVNALELDDSALYLCASSTQGLNTDTQYFGPGTRLTVL.

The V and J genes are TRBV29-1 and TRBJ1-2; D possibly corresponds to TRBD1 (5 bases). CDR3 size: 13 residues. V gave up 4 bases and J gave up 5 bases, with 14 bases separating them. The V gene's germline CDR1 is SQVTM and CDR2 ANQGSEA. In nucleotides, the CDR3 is TGCAGCGTTGGGGAGGGGTTGGGGTATGGCTACACCTTC. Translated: CSVGEGLGYGYTF.

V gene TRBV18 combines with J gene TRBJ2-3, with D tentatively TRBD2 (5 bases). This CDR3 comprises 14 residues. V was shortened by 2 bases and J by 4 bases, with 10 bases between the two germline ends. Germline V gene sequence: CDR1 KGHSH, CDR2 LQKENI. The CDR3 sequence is CASSPFGLPDTQYF. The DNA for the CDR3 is TGTGCCAGCTCACCATTCGGACTCCCAGATACGCAGTATTTT.

The chain's CDR3 is CSVEGPGASTDTQYF. In nucleotides, the CDR3 is TGCAGCGTTGAAGGGCCAGGGGCTAGCACAGATACGCAGTATTTT. The chain employs TRBV29-1 and TRBJ2-3; the D gene is possibly TRBD1 (6 bases). Germline lookup yields CDR1 SQVTM and CDR2 ANQGSEA. CDR3 size: 15 residues. V was clipped by 1 base and J by 0 bases, with 11 bases between them.

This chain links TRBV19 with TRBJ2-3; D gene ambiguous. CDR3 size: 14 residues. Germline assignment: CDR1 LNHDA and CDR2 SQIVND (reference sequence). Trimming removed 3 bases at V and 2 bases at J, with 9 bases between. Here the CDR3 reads CASSIIANTDTQYF. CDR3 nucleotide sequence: TGTGCCAGTAGTATTATTGCTAACACAGATACGCAGTATTTT.

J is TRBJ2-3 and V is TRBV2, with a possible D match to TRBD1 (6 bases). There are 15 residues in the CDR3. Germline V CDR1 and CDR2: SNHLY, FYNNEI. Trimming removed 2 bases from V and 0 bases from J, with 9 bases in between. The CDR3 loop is CASSETGSSTDTQYF. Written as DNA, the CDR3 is TGTGCCAGCAGTGAAACAGGGTCTAGCACAGATACGCAGTATTTT.

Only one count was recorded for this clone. The CDR3, as DNA: TGTGCCAGCAGTGACCGGACCGCGGGGGGTGGCTACACCTTC. Protein: CASSDRTAGGGYTF. The chain employs TRBV25-1 and TRBJ1-2, with D possibly matching TRBD1 (5 bases). The germline V and J ends were trimmed by 3 bases and 7 bases, with 15 bases remaining between them. The CDR3 sequence is 14 residues long. Per germline, CDR1 MGHDK and CDR2 SYGVNS.

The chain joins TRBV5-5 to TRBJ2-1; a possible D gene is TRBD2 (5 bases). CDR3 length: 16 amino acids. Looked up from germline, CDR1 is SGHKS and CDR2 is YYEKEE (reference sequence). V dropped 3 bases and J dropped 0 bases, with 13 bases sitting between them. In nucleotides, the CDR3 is TGTGCCAGCAGCTCGAGGACTGGTAGCTCCTACAATGAGCAGTTCTTC. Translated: CASSSRTGSSYNEQFF. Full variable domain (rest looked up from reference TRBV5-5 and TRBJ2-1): DAGVTQSPTHLIKTRGQQVTLRCSPISGHKSVSWYQQVLGQGPQFIFQYYEKEERGRGNFPDRFSARQFPNYSSELNVNALLLGDSALYLCASSSRTGSSYNEQFFGPGTRLTVL.

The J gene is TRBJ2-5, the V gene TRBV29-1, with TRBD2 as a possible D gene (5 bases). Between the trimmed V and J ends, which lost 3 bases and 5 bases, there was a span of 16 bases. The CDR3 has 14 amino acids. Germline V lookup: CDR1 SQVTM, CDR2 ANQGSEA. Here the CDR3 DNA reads TGCAGCGTTGACAAAGGACTTCCAAGGGAGACCCAGTACTTC. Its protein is CSVDKGLPRETQYF.